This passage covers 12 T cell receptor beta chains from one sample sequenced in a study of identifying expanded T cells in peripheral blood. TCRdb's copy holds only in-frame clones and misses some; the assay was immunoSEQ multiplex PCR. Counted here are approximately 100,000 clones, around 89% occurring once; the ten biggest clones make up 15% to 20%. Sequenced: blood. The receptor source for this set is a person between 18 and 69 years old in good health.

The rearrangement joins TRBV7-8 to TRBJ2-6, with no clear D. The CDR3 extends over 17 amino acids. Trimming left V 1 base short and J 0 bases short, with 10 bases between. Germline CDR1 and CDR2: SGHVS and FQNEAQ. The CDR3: CASSLVGFGSGANVLTF. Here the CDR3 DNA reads TGTGCCAGCAGCTTAGTTGGGTTCGGCTCTGGGGCCAACGTCCTGACTTTC.

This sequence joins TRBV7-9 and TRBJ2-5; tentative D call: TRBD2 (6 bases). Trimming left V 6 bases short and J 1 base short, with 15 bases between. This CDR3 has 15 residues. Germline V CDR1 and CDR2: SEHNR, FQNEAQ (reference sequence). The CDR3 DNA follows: TGTGCCAGCAGTCTCATCCGGGGGACCCAAGAGACCCAGTACTTC. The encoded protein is CASSLIRGTQETQYF.

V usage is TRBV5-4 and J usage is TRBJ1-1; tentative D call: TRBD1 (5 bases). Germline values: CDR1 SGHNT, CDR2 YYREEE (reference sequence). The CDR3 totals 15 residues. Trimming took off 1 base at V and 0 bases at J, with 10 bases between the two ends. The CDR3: CASSLRWGLNTEAFF. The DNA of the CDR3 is TGTGCCAGCAGCTTGCGGTGGGGACTGAACACTGAAGCTTTCTTT.

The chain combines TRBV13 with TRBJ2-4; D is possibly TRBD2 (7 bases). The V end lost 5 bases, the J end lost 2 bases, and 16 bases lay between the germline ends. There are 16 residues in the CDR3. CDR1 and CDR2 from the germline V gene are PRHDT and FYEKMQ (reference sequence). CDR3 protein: CASSPEGGESKNIQYF. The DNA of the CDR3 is TGTGCCAGCAGCCCGGAGGGGGGGGAGTCCAAAAACATTCAGTACTTC.

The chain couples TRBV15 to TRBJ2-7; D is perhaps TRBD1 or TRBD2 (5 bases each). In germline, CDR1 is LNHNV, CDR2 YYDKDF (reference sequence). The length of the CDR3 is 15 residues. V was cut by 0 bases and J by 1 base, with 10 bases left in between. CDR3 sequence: CATSRDPGPSYEQYF. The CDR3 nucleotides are TGTGCCACCAGCAGAGACCCGGGACCATCCTACGAGCAGTACTTC.

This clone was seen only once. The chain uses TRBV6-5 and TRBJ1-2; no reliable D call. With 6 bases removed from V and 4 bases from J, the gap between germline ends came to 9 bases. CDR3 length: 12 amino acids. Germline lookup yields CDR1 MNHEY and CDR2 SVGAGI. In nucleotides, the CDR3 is TGTGCCAGCAGCTCAGAAGGCTATGGCTACACCTTC. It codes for CASSSEGYGYTF.

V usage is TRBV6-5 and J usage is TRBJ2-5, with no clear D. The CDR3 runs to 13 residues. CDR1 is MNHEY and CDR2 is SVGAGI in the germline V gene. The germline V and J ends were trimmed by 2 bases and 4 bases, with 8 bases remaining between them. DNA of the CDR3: TGTGCCAGCAGTTACCGGGCGGTAGAGACCCAGTACTTC. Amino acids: CASSYRAVETQYF.

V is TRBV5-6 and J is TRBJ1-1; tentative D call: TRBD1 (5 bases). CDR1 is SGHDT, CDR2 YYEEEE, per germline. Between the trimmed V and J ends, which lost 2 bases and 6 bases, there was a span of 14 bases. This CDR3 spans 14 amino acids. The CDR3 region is CASSFGAGIPEAFF. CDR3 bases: TGTGCCAGCAGCTTTGGGGCGGGAATTCCTGAAGCTTTCTTT.

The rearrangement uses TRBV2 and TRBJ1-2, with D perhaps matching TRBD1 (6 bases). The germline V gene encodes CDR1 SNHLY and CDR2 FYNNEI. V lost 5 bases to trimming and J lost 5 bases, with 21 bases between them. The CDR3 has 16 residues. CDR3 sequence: CASSYLGQPGAYGYTF. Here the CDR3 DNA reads TGTGCCAGCAGTTACCTAGGACAGCCGGGGGCATATGGCTACACCTTC.

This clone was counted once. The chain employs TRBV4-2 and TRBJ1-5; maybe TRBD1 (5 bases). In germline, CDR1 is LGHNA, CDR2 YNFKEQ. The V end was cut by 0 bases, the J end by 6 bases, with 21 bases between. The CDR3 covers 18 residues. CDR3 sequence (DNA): TGTGCCAGCAGCCAAGAACCTAGAGGGGAGGGGTCGGGTCAGCCCCAGCATTTT. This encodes CASSQEPRGEGSGQPQHF.

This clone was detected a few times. CDR3 residues: CASSLVGEQYF. The CDR3 coding sequence is TGTGCCAGCAGCTTAGTTGGGGAGCAGTACTTC. This chain connects TRBV11-1 to TRBJ2-7; D ambiguous. Germline CDR1 is SGHAT and CDR2 is FQDESV (reference sequence). This CDR3 region has 11 residues. Trimming took 1 base from V and 7 from J, leaving 5 bases between them.

DNA of the CDR3: TGTGCCATCAGTGAGACAGGTGGGAAAAGTGAGCAGTTCTTC. Protein product: CAISETGGKSEQFF. The chain uses TRBV10-3 and TRBJ2-1, with D possibly being TRBD1 (5 bases). Per the germline V gene, CDR1 is ENHRY and CDR2 is SYGVKD. Between the trimmed V and J ends, which lost 2 bases and 9 bases, there was a span of 14 bases. The CDR3 runs 14 residues.